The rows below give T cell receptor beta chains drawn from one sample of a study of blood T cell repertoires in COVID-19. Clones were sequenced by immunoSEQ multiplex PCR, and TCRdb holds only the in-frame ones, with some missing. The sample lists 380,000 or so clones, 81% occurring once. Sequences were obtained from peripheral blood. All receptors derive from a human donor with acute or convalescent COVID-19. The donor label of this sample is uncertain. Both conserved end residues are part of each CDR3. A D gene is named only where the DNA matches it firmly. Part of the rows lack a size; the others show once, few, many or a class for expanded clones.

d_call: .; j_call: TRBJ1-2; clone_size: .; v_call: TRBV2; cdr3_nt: TGTGCCAGCAGTGAAGAGAGAGTCAACACCTTC; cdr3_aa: CASSEERVNTF
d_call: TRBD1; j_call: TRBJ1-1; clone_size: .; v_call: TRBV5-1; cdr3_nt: TGCGCCAGCAGCACTCCGAATTACAGGGGGGACACTGAAGCTTTCTTT; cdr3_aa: CASSTPNYRGDTEAFF
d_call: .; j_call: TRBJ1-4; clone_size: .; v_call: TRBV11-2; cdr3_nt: TGTGCCAGCAGCTTCCGGGAGCAAGAAAAACTGTTTTTT; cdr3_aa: CASSFREQEKLFF
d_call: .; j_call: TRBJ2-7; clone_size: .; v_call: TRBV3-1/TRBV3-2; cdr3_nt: TGTGCCAGCAGCCAAGAAGACGGGGGGCTCGCCTACGAGCAGTACTTC; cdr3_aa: CASSQEDGGLAYEQYF
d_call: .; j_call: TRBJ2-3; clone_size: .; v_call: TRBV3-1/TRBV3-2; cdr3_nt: TGTGCCAGCAGCCAAGTCCCAGGGGCACGAGATACGCAGTATTTT; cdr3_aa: CASSQVPGARDTQYF
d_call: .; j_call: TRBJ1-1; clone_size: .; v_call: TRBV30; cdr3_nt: TGTGCCTGGAGGCGGGGCACCTTGCGGGTAGCTTTCTTT; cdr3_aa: CAWRRGTLRVAFF
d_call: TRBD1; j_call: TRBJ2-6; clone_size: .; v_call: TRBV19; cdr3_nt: TGTGCCAGTAGTATCAGGGGGAACTCTGGGGCCAACGTCCTGACTTTC; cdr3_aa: CASSIRGNSGANVLTF
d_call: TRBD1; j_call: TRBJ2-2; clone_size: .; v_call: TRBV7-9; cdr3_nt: TGTGCCAGCAGCTTAGGACTGGCCGGGACAGGGTCCGGGGAGCTGTTTTTT; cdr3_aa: CASSLGLAGTGSGELFF
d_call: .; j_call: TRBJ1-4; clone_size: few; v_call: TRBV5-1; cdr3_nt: TGCGCCAGCAGCTTGGATAGGAGTGAAAAACTGTTTTTT; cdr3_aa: CASSLDRSEKLFF
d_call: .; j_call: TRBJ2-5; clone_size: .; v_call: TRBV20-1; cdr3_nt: TGCAGTGCTAGAAAGGGGGAGACCCAGTACTTC; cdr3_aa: CSARKGETQYF
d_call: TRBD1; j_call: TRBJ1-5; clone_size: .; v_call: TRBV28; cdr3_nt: TGTGCCACCTTCGACAGGGGGTGGTCTCAGCCCCAGCATTTT; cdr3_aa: CATFDRGWSQPQHF
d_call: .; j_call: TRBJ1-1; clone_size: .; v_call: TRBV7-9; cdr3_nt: TGTGCCAGCAGCCGAGACACCGTGCAAGCTTTCTTT; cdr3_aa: CASSRDTVQAFF
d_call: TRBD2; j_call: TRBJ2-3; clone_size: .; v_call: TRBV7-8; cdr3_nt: TGTGCCAGCAGCTTACGGGGGGGCTCCCCAGATACGCAGTATTTT; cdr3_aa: CASSLRGGSPDTQYF
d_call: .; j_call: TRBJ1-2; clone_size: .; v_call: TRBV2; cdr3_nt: TGTGCCAGCAGTTACAGGGTTACAGAAAGCTACCGCTATGGCTACACCTTC; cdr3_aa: CASSYRVTESYRYGYTF
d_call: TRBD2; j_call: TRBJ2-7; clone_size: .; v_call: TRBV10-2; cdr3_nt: TGCGCCAGCAGTGAGCGGACTAGCGGTTCCTACGAGCAGTACTTC; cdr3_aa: CASSERTSGSYEQYF
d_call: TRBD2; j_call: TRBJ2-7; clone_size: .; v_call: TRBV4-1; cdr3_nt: TGCGCCAGCAGCCAAGTCCTCACTAGCGCCTACGAGCAGTACTTC; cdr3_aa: CASSQVLTSAYEQYF
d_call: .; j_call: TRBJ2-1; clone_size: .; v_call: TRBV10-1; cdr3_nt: TGCGCCAGCAGTACTGGGGACACTGCCTACAATGAGCAGTTCTTC; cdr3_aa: CASSTGDTAYNEQFF
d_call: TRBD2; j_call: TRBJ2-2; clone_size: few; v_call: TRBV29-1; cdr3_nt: TGCAGCGTTTTGGGACTAGCGGGAGGAACGAACACCGGGGAGCTGTTTTTT; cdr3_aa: CSVLGLAGGTNTGELFF
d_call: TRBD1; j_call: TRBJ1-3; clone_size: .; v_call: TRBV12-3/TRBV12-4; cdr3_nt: TGTGCCAGTTGGGACAGAGTAGGAAACACCATATATTTT; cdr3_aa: CASWDRVGNTIYF
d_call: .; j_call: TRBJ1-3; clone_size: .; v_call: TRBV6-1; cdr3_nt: TGTGCCAGCAGTGAATCGGGGGGAACGGGCGGAAACACCATATATTTT; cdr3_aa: CASSESGGTGGNTIYF
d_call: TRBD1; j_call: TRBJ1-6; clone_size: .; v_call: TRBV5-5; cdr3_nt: TGTGCCAGCAGAAAGGACAGGCAAAATTCACCCCTCCACTTT; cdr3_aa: CASRKDRQNSPLHF
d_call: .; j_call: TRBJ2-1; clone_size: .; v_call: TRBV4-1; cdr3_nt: TGCGCCAGCAGCCAAGATCGCCCTGAGGATGAGCAGTTCTTC; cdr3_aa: CASSQDRPEDEQFF
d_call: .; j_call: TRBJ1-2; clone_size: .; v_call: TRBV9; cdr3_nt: TGTGCCAGCAGCCCGAAGGGACACCCAGACTATGGCTACACCTTC; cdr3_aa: CASSPKGHPDYGYTF
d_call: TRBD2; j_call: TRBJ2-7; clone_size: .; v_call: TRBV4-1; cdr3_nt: TGCGCCAGCAGCCAAGATAGGGGCGGGGGGACCTACGAGCAGTACTTC; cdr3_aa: CASSQDRGGGTYEQYF
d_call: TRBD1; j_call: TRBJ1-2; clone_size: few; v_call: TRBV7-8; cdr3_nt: TGTGCCAGCAGCTTAGCGGGGCAGGGGGCGATAGGCTACACCTTC; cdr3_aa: CASSLAGQGAIGYTF
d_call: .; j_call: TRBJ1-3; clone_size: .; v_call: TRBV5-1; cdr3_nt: TGCGCCAGCAGCTTGGACTCTGGGAGAGGAAACACCATATATTTT; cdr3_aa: CASSLDSGRGNTIYF
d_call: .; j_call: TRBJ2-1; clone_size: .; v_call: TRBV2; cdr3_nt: TGTGCCAGCCGGAGGGTAGTTAGTGAGCAGTTCTTC; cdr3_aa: CASRRVVSEQFF
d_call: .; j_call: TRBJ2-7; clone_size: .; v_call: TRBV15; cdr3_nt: TGTGCCACCAGCAGAGATTTGCTAGGCTTGGGCGAGCAGTACTTC; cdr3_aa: CATSRDLLGLGEQYF
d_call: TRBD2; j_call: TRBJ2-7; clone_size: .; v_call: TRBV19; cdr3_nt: TGTGCCAGTAGTATGGGTGGAGCGGGAGTCTACGAGCAGTACTTC; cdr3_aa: CASSMGGAGVYEQYF
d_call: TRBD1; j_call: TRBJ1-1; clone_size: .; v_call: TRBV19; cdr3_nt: TGTGCCAGTAGTATCGGACAGGGGACTAACACTGAAGCTTTCTTT; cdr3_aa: CASSIGQGTNTEAFF
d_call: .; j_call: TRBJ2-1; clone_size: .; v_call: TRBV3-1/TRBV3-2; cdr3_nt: TGTGCCAGCAGCAAACGAGCAGGGGCGGTTGGGGACAATGAGCAGTTCTTC; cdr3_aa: CASSKRAGAVGDNEQFF
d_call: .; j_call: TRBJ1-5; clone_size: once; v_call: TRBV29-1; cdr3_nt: TGCAGCGTTGCCACTGGCAATCAGCCCCAGCATTTT; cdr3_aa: CSVATGNQPQHF
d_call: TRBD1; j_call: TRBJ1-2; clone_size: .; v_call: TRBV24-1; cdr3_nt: TGTGCCACCAGTGACCCTACCGGGACAGGGGTTGGCTACACCTTC; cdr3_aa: CATSDPTGTGVGYTF
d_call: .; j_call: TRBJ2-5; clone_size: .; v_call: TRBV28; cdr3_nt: TGTGCCAGTATGGACAGCCAAGAGACCCAGTACTTC; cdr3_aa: CASMDSQETQYF
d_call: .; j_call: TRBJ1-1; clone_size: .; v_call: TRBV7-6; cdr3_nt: TGTGCCAGCAGCTCTTTCGACAGCGATAACACTGAAGCTTTCTTT; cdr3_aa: CASSSFDSDNTEAFF
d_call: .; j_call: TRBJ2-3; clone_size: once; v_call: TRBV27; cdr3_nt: TGTGCCAGCAGTTTATCCGGAGATACGCAGTATTTT; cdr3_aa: CASSLSGDTQYF
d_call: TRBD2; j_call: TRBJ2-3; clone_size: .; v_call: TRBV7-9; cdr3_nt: TGTGCCACTCCGGGACTAGCGGGAGGTGCAGATACGCAGTATTTT; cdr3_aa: CATPGLAGGADTQYF